This TCR beta chain was obtained from a study of response to subunit inactivated influenza vaccine. TCRdb used MiXCR to reprocess the RT-PCR reads, holding one entry per CDR3 protein. The table lists some 550,000 distinct CDR3 sequences, under 30% of them singletons. Overall study findings and caveats: Each seasonal influenza vaccination recruits few new T cells, the authors suggested.

The sample holds a few counts of this clonotype. Its antigen is not identified. CDR1 is MNHEY, CDR2 SVGEGT, per germline. This CDR3 is 18 amino acids long. V was shortened by 0 bases and J by 2 bases, with 17 bases between the two germline ends. These data were also filed under a second study, of T cells expressing NK-cell markers. That source adds: TCR beta cDNA was generated via 5'RACE template switching incorporating UMIs.

The chain couples TRBV6-2 or TRBV6-3 to TRBJ1-5; maybe TRBD1 (5 bases). The TCR was taken from a man in his fifties who received an inactivated influenza vaccine. Sequenced here: CD4+ T cells sorted from PBMCs, sampled 11 to 12 days after vaccination. CDR3 nucleotides: TGTGCCAGCAGTTACTCACTGGGTCGTGGGGGTCGCAATCAGCCCCAGCATTTT. Translation gives CASSYSLGRGGRNQPQHF.